A single sample is the source of the 12 T cell receptor beta chains below, sequenced in a study of graft-versus-host responses after intestinal transplantation. Assay: immunoSEQ multiplex PCR; the TCRdb copy retains only in-frame clones and omits some. The sample includes roughly 14,000 clones, roughly 86% of them seen just once. The material was bone marrow, obtained approximately 130 days after intestinal transplantation. The receptors originated from a human patient who received an intestinal transplant, so some T cells may come from the graft donor.

The genes are TRBV29-1 and TRBJ2-7; D tentatively fits TRBD1 or TRBD2 (5 bases each). This CDR3 contains 11 residues. Trimming removed 7 bases at V and 3 bases at J, with 10 bases between. Per germline, CDR1 SQVTM and CDR2 ANQGSEA. The CDR3 sequence: CSARGGYEQYF. The CDR3 DNA sequence: TGCAGCGCCCGGGGCGGCTACGAGCAGTACTTC.

This clone was found once. The J gene is TRBJ2-3, the V gene TRBV19, with 10 bases lining up with TRBD1. V dropped 3 bases and J dropped 6; count of bases not matched to a gene: 9. The length of the CDR3 is 16 residues. Germline V lookup: CDR1 LNHDA, CDR2 SQIVND (reference sequence). In DNA form, the CDR3 reads TGTGCCAGTAGTATGGCCGCGGGACAGGGGTCGGATACGCAGTATTTT. It translates to CASSMAAGQGSDTQYF.

The V and J genes are TRBV18 and TRBJ2-7, with D uncertain. This CDR3 region has 15 residues. The germline V and J ends were trimmed by 3 bases and 6 bases, with 18 bases remaining between them. Germline V gene data show CDR1 as KGHSH and CDR2 as LQKENI. Here the CDR3 reads CASSPGMAAQGEQYF. In nucleotides, the CDR3 is TGTGCCAGCTCACCCGGTATGGCAGCCCAAGGCGAGCAGTACTTC. The full variable domain, in which reference TRBV18 and TRBJ2-7 provide the parts outside the CDR3, is NAGVMQNPRHLVRRRGQEARLRCSPMKGHSHVYWYRQLPEEGLKFMVYLQKENIIDESGMPKERFSAEFPKEGPSILRIQQVVRGDSAAYFCASSPGMAAQGEQYFGPGTRLTVT.

The chain combines TRBV4-1 with TRBJ2-6; no firm D call. Germline loops: CDR1 MGHRA, CDR2 YSYEKL. Trimming cost V 0 bases and J 0 bases, with 18 bases left between them. This CDR3 comprises 20 residues. CDR3 loop: CASSQDPAGVPYSGANVLTF. The CDR3 nucleotides are TGCGCCAGCAGCCAAGATCCCGCTGGGGTCCCCTACTCTGGGGCCAACGTCCTGACTTTC.

The chain employs TRBV19 and TRBJ2-1; 10 positions match TRBD2. The CDR3 has 15 amino acids. V was clipped by 5 bases and J by 8 bases; unmatched bases: 9. Germline V CDR1 and CDR2: LNHDA, SQIVND (reference sequence). CDR3 in DNA: TGTGCCAGTAGTTTGAGCGGGAGGGCCTCCGATGAGCAGTTCTTC. Translated: CASSLSGRASDEQFF.

The V call is TRBV4-1, the J call TRBJ2-7; D ambiguous. Germline values: CDR1 MGHRA, CDR2 YSYEKL. V was pared by 1 base and J by 1 base, with 11 bases between. This CDR3 contains 15 residues. The CDR3 here is CASSQVGSASYEQYF. CDR3 DNA: TGCGCCAGCAGCCAAGTAGGGTCAGCTTCCTACGAGCAGTACTTC.

V gene TRBV28 combines with J gene TRBJ1-1; D perhaps matches TRBD1 (5 bases). The CDR3 is 14 residues long. Per germline, CDR1 MDHEN and CDR2 SYDVKM. The ends were cut back, 3 bases at V and 0 bases at J, with 8 bases in the middle. CDR3 residues: CASSLGRLNTEAFF. The CDR3 region has the DNA TGTGCCAGCAGTTTGGGACGGCTGAACACTGAAGCTTTCTTT.

This clone has just one count. The DNA of the CDR3 is TGTGCCAGCAGCTTTGGTTTCAGCGGCGAGCAGTACTTC. Amino acids: CASSFGFSGEQYF. The V call is TRBV5-6, the J call TRBJ2-7; perhaps TRBD2 as D (5 bases). V shed 2 bases and J shed 6 bases, with 12 bases lying between them. This CDR3 region has 13 residues. Germline CDR1 and CDR2: SGHDT and YYEEEE.

This clone appeared a single time. CDR3: CASSRAVTTTDTQYF. DNA of the CDR3: TGTGCCAGTAGTAGGGCTGTAACAACAACAGATACGCAGTATTTT. This chain uses TRBV19 with TRBJ2-3; D is uncertain. The CDR3 is 15 amino acids. Germline V gene data show CDR1 as LNHDA and CDR2 as SQIVND (reference sequence). V was pared by 4 bases and J by 3 bases, with 14 bases between.

The genes are TRBV9 and TRBJ2-7; D is uncertain. The CDR3 is 13 residues long. With 4 bases removed from V and 3 bases from J, the gap between germline ends came to 11 bases. In germline, CDR1 is SGDLS, CDR2 YYNGEE. The CDR3 reads CASSPPHGYEQYF. DNA of the CDR3: TGTGCCAGCAGCCCCCCTCATGGCTACGAGCAGTACTTC. Looking up the rest from reference TRBV9 and TRBJ2-7 gives the full variable domain: DSGVTQTPKHLITATGQRVTLRCSPRSGDLSVYWYQQSLDQGLQFLIQYYNGEERAKGNILERFSAQQFPDLHSELNLSSLELGDSALYFCASSPPHGYEQYFGPGTRLTVT.

As regards this clone: Since a much larger clone is just one base distant, this may be a read error. Other DNA variants within this sample encode the same CDR3. The rearrangement uses TRBV5-8 and TRBJ1-1; D ambiguous. Germline CDR1 is SGHTS and CDR2 is YDEGEE. The CDR3 runs to 12 residues. V was cut by 1 base and J by 5 bases, with 6 bases left in between. CDR3 in amino acids: CASSLRGTEAFF. CDR3 sequence (DNA): TGTGCCAGCAGCTTGAGAGGAACTGAAGCTTTCTTT.

This clone appeared a few times. The CDR3 sequence: CASSEEEGGGNSPLHF. The CDR3 DNA reads as TGTGCCAGCAGTGAAGAAGAGGGGGGGGGTAATTCACCCCTCCACTTT. The rearrangement links TRBV6-1 to TRBJ1-6; possible D gene TRBD1, 6 bases. V gave up 1 base and J gave up 6 bases, with 13 bases separating them. CDR3 size: 16 residues. Germline V gene data show CDR1 as MNHNS and CDR2 as SASEGT.